This T cell receptor beta chain appears in the sequencing data of a study of spatial heterogeneity in lung cancer. Study as a whole: The study consistently detected more beta-chain than alpha-chain sequences. The study found that TCR transcript counts in tumor regions correlated strongly with a matched bulk RNA-seq T cell module score. More than nine raw reads, on average, carried each unique TCR and UMI combination. Study-wide points: The number of expanded tumor alpha and beta chains correlated with mutation number.

From the 5' RACE reads, TCRdb called clonotypes with MiXCR, one entry per CDR3 protein. The sample shows around 4,800 distinct CDR3 sequences, 9% to 15% of them seen only once. Time point specified: sample taken at primary tumor resection. Sequencing was performed on whole RNA extracted from tumor and nontumor lung tissue, or from frozen PBMC, and the material was left unsorted. CDR1 and CDR2 (germline): SGHAT, FQNNGV. The CDR3 has 14 amino acids. V lost 5 bases to trimming and J lost 4 bases; unmatched junction nucleotides: 5. This clonotype is classed as medium-sized. Its antigen is undetermined. The TCR sequence derives from a male donor with early-stage non-small cell lung cancer. The material sequenced was lung tumor tissue, taken at surgery. J is TRBJ2-5 and V is TRBV11-2, with 9 bases matching TRBD2. The CDR3 nucleotides read TGTGCCAGCAGCCCTCTAGCGGGAACAGAGACCCAGTACTTC. It is translated as CASSPLAGTETQYF.